This TCR beta chain was captured in a study of cytomegalovirus exposure and HLA in healthy donors. Points from the study as a whole: The study designated roughly 160 TCR beta chains cytomegalovirus-associated. Versus the approximately 670-donor mean, an Asian-associated ancestry cluster reportedly showed fewer N-insertions in a later analysis.

Healthy bone marrow donors made up the cohort. Researchers ran the PCR with 60 Vbeta and 13 Jbeta primers. Using immunoSEQ multiplex PCR, the repertoire was profiled, and TCRdb retains in-frame clones only, with some absent. Among approximately 150,000 clones listed, about 84% were seen once. Notes on this clone: The antigen is not known.

Germline-derived CDR1 and CDR2 are MGHDK and SYGVNS. V lost 3 bases and J 3 bases, leaving 14 bases between the germline ends. The CDR3 spans 15 residues. The clonotype was recovered from a man between 18 and 35 years old in good health and CMV-seronegative. The chain joins TRBV25-1 to TRBJ1-1; possibly TRBD1 for D (6 bases). The source material was PBMCs. In nucleotides, the CDR3 is TGTGCCAGCAGTGATTCACGGACAGACTACACTGAAGCTTTCTTT. This translates into CASSDSRTDYTEAFF.